A single T cell receptor (beta chain) is shown here with its context. Compared with germline, one end of the junction differs, possibly owing to a read error. This record comes from a study of cytomegalovirus exposure and HLA in healthy donors. The PCR ran on 60 Vbeta and 13 Jbeta primers. The data were produced by immunoSEQ multiplex PCR, yet TCRdb's version contains in-frame clones alone and is incomplete. Of 150,000 to 200,000 clones listed, roughly 80% were seen once; the top ten hold around 9.1%. Germline V lookup: CDR1 SGHRS, CDR2 YFSETQ. The CDR3 has 20 amino acids. The source material was PBMCs. This clonotype was sampled from a male donor in good health and CMV-seropositive. The chain has TRBV5-1 and TRBJ2-6; D possibly corresponds to TRBD1 (6 bases). The CDR3 here is CASSSPGQGPYHSGANGLTF. In DNA, the CDR3 is TGCGCCAGCAGCTCGCCGGGACAAGGGCCCTATCACTCTGGGGCCAACGGCCTGACTTTC.